This passage covers 10 T cell receptor beta chains from one sample sequenced in a study of T cell responses to AZD1222 COVID-19 vaccine. Sequencing used immunoSEQ multiplex PCR; TCRdb keeps in-frame clones, though not all of them. Of roughly 130,000 clones in the sample, 88% were seen once. This specimen was peripheral blood, taken on day 0 of AZD1222 vaccination. The receptors originated from an adult in good health.

The chain is built from TRBV29-1 and TRBJ2-6; 11 nucleotides line up with TRBD1. Germline V gives CDR1 SQVTM, CDR2 ANQGSEA. V trimming: 6 bases; J trimming: 2 bases; junction bases outside the gene matches: 3. This CDR3 region has 15 residues. CDR3 amino acids: CSVRDRGAGANVLTF. The CDR3 DNA reads as TGCAGCGTCAGGGACAGGGGGGCTGGGGCCAACGTCCTGACTTTC.

The chain recombines TRBV7-9 with TRBJ1-6; D is ambiguous. The CDR3 is 17 residues long. V was cut by 2 bases and J by 1 base, with 12 bases left in between. The germline CDR1 and CDR2 sequences are SEHNR and FQNEAQ (reference sequence). The CDR3 spells CASSLYSGASYNSPLHF. CDR3 nucleotides: TGTGCCAGCAGCTTATACTCTGGAGCATCCTATAATTCACCCCTCCACTTT. Variable domain in full (rest from reference TRBV7-9 and TRBJ1-6): DTGVSQNPRHKITKRGQNVTFRCDPISEHNRLYWYRQTLGQGPEFLTYFQNEAQLEKSRLLSDRFSAERPKGSFSTLEIQRTEQGDSAMYLCASSLYSGASYNSPLHFGNGTRLTVT.

The genes are TRBV9 and TRBJ2-1; either TRBD1 or TRBD2 may supply D (5 bases each). V shed 4 bases and J shed 9 bases, with 14 bases lying between them. Germline V CDR1 and CDR2: SGDLS, YYNGEE. The CDR3 spans 13 residues. CDR3 residues: CASSPGTPGEQFF. The CDR3 DNA reads as TGTGCCAGCAGCCCCGGGACGCCCGGTGAGCAGTTCTTC.

The gene calls are TRBV6-1 and TRBJ2-7; the D is unclear. The germline V and J ends were trimmed by 3 bases and 4 bases, with 10 bases remaining between them. The CDR3 covers 13 residues. The V gene's germline CDR1 is MNHNS and CDR2 SASEGT. The CDR3 bases are TGTGCCAGCAGTGACAGTGTGAGTTACGAGCAGTACTTC. It encodes CASSDSVSYEQYF.

The chain employs TRBV30 and TRBJ2-3, with D possibly TRBD1 on 6 matching bases. The CDR3 has 13 residues. CDR1 GTSNPN and CDR2 SVGIG come from the germline V gene (reference sequence). V lost 5 bases, J lost 4 bases, and 13 bases lay in between. The DNA of the CDR3 is TGTGCCTGGGGCAGTGGGGGCGCAGATACGCAGTATTTT. It codes for CAWGSGGADTQYF.

The chain couples TRBV18 to TRBJ1-3, with a tentative D call TRBD1 (5 bases). CDR1 is KGHSH, CDR2 LQKENI, per germline. Trimming took off 0 bases at V and 4 bases at J, with 16 bases between the two ends. CDR3 length: 17 amino acids. CDR3 residues: CASSPPGWGTEGNTIYF. The CDR3 DNA sequence: TGTGCCAGCTCACCACCCGGCTGGGGGACGGAAGGAAACACCATATATTTT.

This rearrangement joins TRBV7-3 to TRBJ2-3; D possibly corresponds to TRBD1 (5 bases). Trimming took 0 bases from V and 5 from J, leaving 9 bases between them. The germline gives CDR1 SGHTA, CDR2 FQGTGA. The CDR3 spans 14 residues. CDR3 loop: CASSLTGARDTQYF. As DNA, the CDR3 is TGTGCCAGCAGCTTAACAGGGGCGAGAGATACGCAGTATTTT.

This chain links TRBV5-5 with TRBJ2-1, with no clear D. The CDR3 sequence is 13 residues long. The V gene's germline CDR1 is SGHKS and CDR2 YYEKEE (reference sequence). V lost 3 bases and J 15 bases, leaving 19 bases between the germline ends. Written as DNA, the CDR3 is TGTGCCAGCAGCTCTTCTAACGGGCATGAGGCGTTCTTC. Protein sequence: CASSSSNGHEAFF. Full variable domain (missing parts from reference TRBV5-5 and TRBJ2-1): DAGVTQSPTHLIKTRGQQVTLRCSPISGHKSVSWYQQVLGQGPQFIFQYYEKEERGRGNFPDRFSARQFPNYSSELNVNALLLGDSALYLCASSSSNGHEAFFGPGTRLTVL.

This clone was observed once. The chain couples TRBV6-4 to TRBJ2-6; TRBD2 matches at 10 bases. CDR1 is MRHNA, CDR2 SNTAGT, per germline. The CDR3 has 19 amino acids. With V trimmed by 6 bases and J by 2 bases, 13 bases remained unmatched. The CDR3: CASRCRELAGGTGANVLTF. The CDR3 coding sequence is TGTGCCAGCAGGTGCCGTGAGTTAGCGGGAGGAACTGGGGCCAACGTCCTGACTTTC.

The chain recombines TRBV11-2 with TRBJ1-3, with 7 bases matching TRBD1. The CDR3 covers 18 residues. CDR1 is SGHAT, CDR2 FQNNGV, per germline. The V gene end was trimmed by 3 bases and the J gene end by 0 bases; junction bases not matched to a gene: 11. This CDR3 is CASSFGGTAAFSGNTIYF. CDR3 DNA sequence: TGTGCCAGCAGCTTTGGAGGGACAGCGGCTTTCTCTGGAAACACCATATATTTT.